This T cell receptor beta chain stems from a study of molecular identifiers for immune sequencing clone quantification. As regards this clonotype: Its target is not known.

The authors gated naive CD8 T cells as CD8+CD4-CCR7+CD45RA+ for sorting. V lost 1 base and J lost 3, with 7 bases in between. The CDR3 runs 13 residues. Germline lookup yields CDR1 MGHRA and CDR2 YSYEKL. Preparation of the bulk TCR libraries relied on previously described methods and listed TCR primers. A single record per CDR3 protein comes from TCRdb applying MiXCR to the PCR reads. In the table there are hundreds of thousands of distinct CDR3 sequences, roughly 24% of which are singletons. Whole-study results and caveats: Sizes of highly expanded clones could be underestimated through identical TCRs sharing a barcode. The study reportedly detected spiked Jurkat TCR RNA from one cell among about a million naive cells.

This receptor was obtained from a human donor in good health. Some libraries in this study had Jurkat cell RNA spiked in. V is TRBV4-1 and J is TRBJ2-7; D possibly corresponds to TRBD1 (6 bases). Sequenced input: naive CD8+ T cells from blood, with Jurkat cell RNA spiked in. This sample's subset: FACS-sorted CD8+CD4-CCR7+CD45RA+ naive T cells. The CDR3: CASSQARGYEQYF. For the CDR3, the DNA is TGCGCCAGCAGCCAAGCCAGGGGCTACGAGCAGTACTTC.